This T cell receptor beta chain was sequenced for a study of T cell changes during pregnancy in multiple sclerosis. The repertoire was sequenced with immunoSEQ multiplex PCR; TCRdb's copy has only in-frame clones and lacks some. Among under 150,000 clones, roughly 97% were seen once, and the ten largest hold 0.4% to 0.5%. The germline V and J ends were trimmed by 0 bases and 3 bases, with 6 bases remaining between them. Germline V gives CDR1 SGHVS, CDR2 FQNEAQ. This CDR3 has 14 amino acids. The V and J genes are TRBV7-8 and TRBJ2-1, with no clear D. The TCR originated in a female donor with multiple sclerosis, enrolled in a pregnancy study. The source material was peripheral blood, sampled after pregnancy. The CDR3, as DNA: TGTGCCAGCAGCTTAGCGGCGGTCTACAATGAGCAGTTCTTC. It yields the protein CASSLAAVYNEQFF.